A single sample is the source of the 21 T cell receptor beta chains below, sequenced in a study of blood T cell repertoires in COVID-19. Measured with immunoSEQ multiplex PCR; TCRdb has only the in-frame clones, and not every one. The data contain 20,000 to 30,000 clones, around 91% of them singletons. Sequenced input: peripheral blood. The origin of the receptors is a woman aged 60-75 years with active COVID-19.

This clone appeared a single time. The rearrangement uses TRBV6-1 and TRBJ1-1, with TRBD1 as a possible D gene (5 bases). Deletions cut 2 bases from V and 3 bases from J, with 13 bases between. The germline CDR1 and CDR2 sequences are MNHNS and SASEGT. This CDR3 contains 15 residues. The CDR3 DNA is TGTGCCAGCAGTGAAATGGGGGGGGTATACACTGAAGCTTTCTTT. This sequence encodes CASSEMGGVYTEAFF.

A single count supports this clone. This chain joins TRBV7-8 and TRBJ2-3; possible D gene TRBD2, 5 bases. V gave up 5 bases and J gave up 1 base, with 13 bases separating them. Germline CDR1 reads SGHVS; CDR2 reads FQNEAQ. This CDR3 spans 15 amino acids. The CDR3 protein is CASSPSAGGTDTQYF. The CDR3 DNA is TGTGCCAGCAGCCCCTCGGCGGGCGGCACAGATACGCAGTATTTT.

This chain links TRBV30 with TRBJ2-5; no reliable D call. V lost 0 bases, J lost 5 bases, and 16 bases lay in between. The CDR3 has 15 amino acids. Germline CDR1 and CDR2: GTSNPN and SVGIG (reference sequence). The CDR3 spells CAWSVRSGFWETQYF. Written as DNA, the CDR3 is TGTGCCTGGAGTGTACGGTCCGGGTTTTGGGAGACCCAGTACTTC. The whole variable domain, remainder taken from reference TRBV30 and TRBJ2-5, is SQTIHQWPATLVQPVGSPLSLECTVEGTSNPNLYWYRQAAGRGLQLLFYSVGIGQISSEVPQNLSASRPQDRQFILSSKKLLLSDSGFYLCAWSVRSGFWETQYFGPGTRLLVL.

V gene TRBV5-1 combines with J gene TRBJ2-3; 7 positions agree with TRBD1. Losses at the gene ends were 0 bases for V and 0 bases for J; bases not matched to a gene: 4. CDR1 is SGHRS and CDR2 is YFSETQ in the germline V gene. CDR3 length: 16 residues. This CDR3 is CASSLGGTASTDTQYF. The CDR3 nucleotides are TGCGCCAGCAGCTTGGGGGGGACAGCTAGCACAGATACGCAGTATTTT.

This clone showed up just once. This chain links TRBV6-4 with TRBJ2-7, with 10 nucleotides matching TRBD2. CDR3 length: 15 amino acids. Germline CDR1 is MRHNA and CDR2 is SNTAGT. Trimming at V came to 6 bases and at J to 2 bases, leaving 7 bases not matched to a gene. CDR3 loop: CASSQGLASPYEQYF. CDR3 nucleotide sequence: TGTGCCAGCAGCCAGGGACTAGCGAGTCCCTACGAGCAGTACTTC.

CDR3 residues: CAIRGETGSYSGANVLTF. CDR3 bases: TGTGCCATCAGAGGGGAGACAGGGTCATACTCTGGGGCCAACGTCCTGACTTTC. V gene TRBV10-3 combines with J gene TRBJ2-6; 7 bases map to TRBD1. CDR1 is ENHRY, CDR2 SYGVKD, per germline. The CDR3 spans 18 residues. V lost 6 bases and J lost 0; bases outside the gene matches: 11.

The chain carries TRBV7-2 and TRBJ2-5; 7 positions match TRBD2. CDR3 size: 15 residues. Germline CDR1 reads SGHTA; CDR2 reads FQGNSA. The trim removed 0 bases at V and 5 bases at J, leaving 6 bases unmatched. DNA for the CDR3: TGTGCCAGCAGCTTAGCCCCTAGCGGCGGGGAGACCCAGTACTTC. Its translation: CASSLAPSGGETQYF.

The CDR3 reads CASSPAGADTQYF. Written as DNA, the CDR3 is TGTGCCAGCAGCCCTGCAGGTGCAGATACGCAGTATTTT. The chain combines TRBV5-4 with TRBJ2-3; D gene ambiguous. This CDR3 comprises 13 residues. The germline V and J ends were trimmed by 4 bases and 4 bases, with 10 bases remaining between them. CDR1 is SGHNT, CDR2 YYREEE, per germline (reference sequence).

The chain recombines TRBV18 with TRBJ1-2; possibly TRBD1 for D (5 bases). With 2 bases removed from V and 6 bases from J, the gap between germline ends came to 16 bases. Looked up from germline, CDR1 is KGHSH and CDR2 is LQKENI. This CDR3 is 15 amino acids long. The CDR3 DNA reads as TGTGCCAGCTCACCAGAACCCGACAGCCTTCATGGCTACACCTTC. Its protein product is CASSPEPDSLHGYTF.

The rearrangement links TRBV7-9 to TRBJ2-3; D unresolved. Trimming removed 1 base from V and 1 base from J, with 12 bases in between. This CDR3 is built from 16 residues. The germline CDR1 and CDR2 sequences are SEHNR and FQNEAQ (reference sequence). CDR3 residues: CASSLVFDWGTDTQYF. The CDR3 DNA sequence: TGTGCCAGCAGCTTAGTTTTTGACTGGGGCACAGATACGCAGTATTTT.

The genes are TRBV21-1 and TRBJ2-7; TRBD1 is the table's D call and was not checked against the DNA. TRBV21-1 is flagged as a pseudogene. CDR3 length equals 20 residues. DNA for the CDR3: TGTGCCAGCAGCAAATCGGTCGAGCAGGGGGCTTGTGACAATTCCTACGAGCAGTACTTC. Protein: CASSKSVEQGACDNSYEQYF.

The J gene is TRBJ2-2, the V gene TRBV9; D gene uncertain. This CDR3 contains 15 residues. The germline CDR1 and CDR2 sequences are SGDLS and YYNGEE. V lost 0 bases and J 2 bases, leaving 8 bases between the germline ends. CDR3 nucleotides: TGTGCCAGCAGCGTAGACGGTATAAACACCGGGGAGCTGTTTTTT. Its protein product is CASSVDGINTGELFF.

The rearrangement uses TRBV6-2 or TRBV6-3 and TRBJ2-7; 9 bases map to TRBD2. The germline V gene encodes CDR1 MNHEY and CDR2 SVGEGT. This CDR3 comprises 16 residues. V lost 0 bases and J lost 0; bases outside the gene matches: 3. The CDR3, as DNA: TGTGCCAGCAGTTACTCCGGACTAGCGTACTCCTACGAGCAGTACTTC. Its translation: CASSYSGLAYSYEQYF.

The chain has TRBV27 and TRBJ2-3, with 7 bases identical to TRBD2. With V trimmed by 7 bases and J by 11 bases, 9 bases remained unmatched. The CDR3 is 12 amino acids. CDR1 and CDR2 (germline): MNHEY, SMNVEV (reference sequence). The DNA for the CDR3 is TGTGCCAGCACCCCCGGGGAGGGATTGCAGTATTTT. Encoded protein: CASTPGEGLQYF.

V usage is TRBV27 and J usage is TRBJ2-5; TRBD2 might be the D (6 bases). The germline gives CDR1 MNHEY, CDR2 SMNVEV (reference sequence). V dropped 4 bases and J dropped 5 bases, with 17 bases sitting between them. This CDR3 region has 15 residues. The CDR3 is CASSSHPEGRETQYF. The CDR3 DNA reads as TGTGCCAGCAGTTCCCACCCGGAGGGCCGGGAGACCCAGTACTTC.

The genes are TRBV19 and TRBJ1-3; 10 bases align to TRBD1. V trimming: 8 bases; J trimming: 8 bases; junction bases outside the gene matches: 6. The V gene's germline CDR1 is LNHDA and CDR2 SQIVND (reference sequence). The CDR3 runs 13 residues. The DNA for the CDR3 is TGTGCCAGTTCGACAGGGGGCGAAGACACCATATATTTT. This sequence encodes CASSTGGEDTIYF.

This clone appeared once. The chain recombines TRBV30 with TRBJ1-2; perhaps TRBD1 as D (5 bases). The germline V and J ends were trimmed by 6 bases and 8 bases, with 16 bases remaining between them. This CDR3 region has 12 residues. Per germline, CDR1 GTSNPN and CDR2 SVGIG (reference sequence). CDR3 sequence reads: CACAGYGTGYTF. CDR3 DNA: TGTGCCTGCGCGGGATATGGGACGGGCTACACCTTC.

The chain joins TRBV27 to TRBJ2-7; TRBD1 aligns across 9 bases. After removal of 2 bases from V and 6 bases from J, the junction contained 8 bases not matched to a gene. This CDR3 spans 15 amino acids. Germline CDR1 reads MNHEY; CDR2 reads SMNVEV (reference sequence). Written as DNA, the CDR3 is TGTGCCAGCAGTTTAGGGGACAGGGTGACATTCGAGCAGTACTTC. This translates into CASSLGDRVTFEQYF.

The gene calls are TRBV4-3 and TRBJ2-3; D might be TRBD1 (6 bases). The V and J ends lost 0 bases and 2 bases respectively, with 12 bases between them. The CDR3 covers 16 residues. The germline gives CDR1 LGHNA, CDR2 YSLEER. CDR3 loop: CASSQEPGADTDTQYF. As DNA, the CDR3 is TGCGCCAGCAGCCAAGAGCCAGGGGCGGACACAGATACGCAGTATTTT.

A note on this clone: One end of the junction varies from germline; a read error may be responsible. The chain combines TRBV5-5 with TRBJ2-5; 10 bases map to TRBD1. The CDR3 spans 17 residues. Germline assignment: CDR1 SGHKS and CDR2 YYEKEE (reference sequence). CDR3 nucleotides: TGTGCCAGCAGATTGGACAGGGGGGCGATTCTCGGAGAGACCCAGTACTTC. It is translated as CASRLDRGAILGETQYF. Looking up the rest from reference TRBV5-5 and TRBJ2-5 gives the full variable domain: DAGVTQSPTHLIKTRGQQVTLRCSPISGHKSVSWYQQVLGQGPQFIFQYYEKEERGRGNFPDRFSARQFPNYSSELNVNALLLGDSALYLCASRLDRGAILGETQYFGPGTRLLVL.

The CDR3 protein is CSADSTDTQYF. CDR3 sequence (DNA): TGCAGTGCTGACTCCACAGATACGCAGTATTTT. The chain recombines TRBV20-1 with TRBJ2-3; D is unresolved. Germline assignment: CDR1 DFQATT and CDR2 SNEGSKA (reference sequence). V was trimmed by 5 bases and J by 2 bases, leaving 5 bases between them. The CDR3 consists of 11 residues.